The 32 T cell receptor beta chains given below trace back to one sample, sequenced in a study of patients and donors after allogeneic stem cell transplantation. TCRdb recomputed calls from the RT-PCR reads with MiXCR, one row per CDR3 protein. The sample consists of about 410,000 distinct CDR3 sequences, roughly 17% of them appearing once. Sequenced sample: blood, either unsorted or a sorted T cell fraction (not recorded which). The receptors shown here come from a human donor who was either an allogeneic HSCT recipient or a stem cell or donor lymphocyte infusion donor (not recorded which). It is not recorded whose cells these are; they may come from a transplant donor.

This clonotype has just a few counts. The gene calls are TRBV20-1 and TRBJ2-3, with 12 bases lining up with TRBD2. The junction had 3 bases not matched to a gene; V was cut back by 4 bases and J by 7 bases. The CDR3 is 13 amino acids. Germline CDR1 reads DFQATT; CDR2 reads SNEGSKA (reference sequence). The CDR3 nucleotides are TGCAGTGCTACTAGCGGGGGGGGAAATACGCAGTATTTT. As protein: CSATSGGGNTQYF.

This clonotype was observed a handful of times. The genes are TRBV6-5 and TRBJ1-2; weak D call: TRBD1 (5 bases). Germline-derived CDR1 and CDR2 are MNHEY and SVGAGI. Between the trimmed V and J ends, which lost 4 bases and 10 bases, there was a span of 19 bases. The CDR3 extends over 14 amino acids. The chain's CDR3 is CASSSPSDKRSYTF. The CDR3 DNA follows: TGTGCCAGCAGTTCCCCTTCGGACAAGAGATCCTACACCTTC.

This clonotype was seen a few times. The chain recombines TRBV27 with TRBJ2-1; D is perhaps TRBD1 or TRBD2 (6 bases each). The CDR3 contains 16 residues. V was clipped by 1 base and J by 10 bases, with 20 bases between them. The germline V gene encodes CDR1 MNHEY and CDR2 SMNVEV (reference sequence). The CDR3 bases are TGTGCCAGCAGTTTATTACGGGACTCACTAGGGGGAGAGCAGTTCTTC. Its protein product is CASSLLRDSLGGEQFF.

This sequence joins TRBV7-6 and TRBJ2-5, with D possibly being TRBD2 (6 bases). CDR3 length: 15 residues. The germline gives CDR1 SGHVS, CDR2 FNYEAQ. Trimming took 4 bases from V and 5 from J, leaving 17 bases between them. CDR3 nucleotides: TGTGCCAGCAGCTCTCTCCCGCCCCGGGGGGAGACCCAGTACTTC. It codes for CASSSLPPRGETQYF.

This chain uses TRBV10-3 with TRBJ2-7; TRBD1 matches at 9 bases. CDR3 length: 16 residues. Germline CDR1 reads ENHRY; CDR2 reads SYGVKD. V lost 2 bases to trimming and J lost 2 bases; unmatched junction nucleotides: 7. For the CDR3, the DNA is TGTGCCATCAGTGAGCAGGCGGACAGGGGACCCTACGAGCAGTACTTC. It yields the protein CAISEQADRGPYEQYF.

The chain is built from TRBV7-8 and TRBJ2-3, with 9 nucleotides matching TRBD2. The trim removed 1 base at V and 0 bases at J, leaving 2 bases unmatched. The CDR3 runs to 16 residues. The germline V gene has CDR1 SGHVS and CDR2 FQNEAQ. The CDR3 loop reads CASSLVTSGSTDTQYF. The CDR3 DNA follows: TGTGCCAGCAGCTTAGTAACTAGCGGGAGCACAGATACGCAGTATTTT.

A few counts support this clonotype. The chain links TRBV4-1 to TRBJ1-2; 11 nucleotides line up with TRBD1. The germline CDR1 and CDR2 sequences are MGHRA and YSYEKL. Trimming took 4 bases from V and 2 from J; bases not matched to a gene: 15. CDR3 size: 19 residues. CDR3 residues: CASSLQQGRTGGINYGYTF. Here the CDR3 DNA reads TGCGCCAGCAGCCTCCAACAAGGACGGACAGGGGGCATAAACTATGGCTACACCTTC.

The chain couples TRBV5-1 to TRBJ2-1; TRBD2 might be the D (6 bases). With 4 bases removed from V and 3 bases from J, the gap between germline ends came to 17 bases. The length of the CDR3 is 16 residues. Germline V gene lookup returns CDR1 SGHRS and CDR2 YFSETQ. DNA for the CDR3: TGCGCCAGCAGCCTCGGTCGACTAGGGATCTACAATGAGCAGTTCTTC. Translated: CASSLGRLGIYNEQFF. The variable domain in full, with the rest retrieved from reference TRBV5-1 and TRBJ2-1, is KAGVTQTPRYLIKTRGQQVTLSCSPISGHRSVSWYQQTPGQGLQFLFEYFSETQRNKGNFPGRFSGRQFSNSRSEMNVSTLELGDSALYLCASSLGRLGIYNEQFFGPGTRLTVL.

The V call is TRBV15, the J call TRBJ2-1; 8 nucleotides align to TRBD2. Per the germline V gene, CDR1 is LNHNV and CDR2 is YYDKDF (reference sequence). The CDR3 runs 17 residues. J lost 4 bases, V lost 0 bases, and 8 bases had no gene match. The CDR3 sequence is CATSRDDKAGVYNEQFF. The CDR3 DNA sequence: TGTGCCACCAGCAGAGATGACAAAGCGGGGGTTTACAATGAGCAGTTCTTC. The full variable domain, rest sourced from reference TRBV15 and TRBJ2-1, is DAMVIQNPRYQVTQFGKPVTLSCSQTLNHNVMYWYQQKSSQAPKLLFHYYDKDFNNEADTPDNFQSRRPNTSFCFLDIRSPGLGDTAMYLCATSRDDKAGVYNEQFFGPGTRLTVL.

V and J are TRBV5-1 and TRBJ2-1; 13 positions match TRBD2. This CDR3 has 15 amino acids. Germline-derived CDR1 and CDR2 are SGHRS and YFSETQ. The junction had 4 bases not matched to a gene; V was cut back by 3 bases and J by 7 bases. CDR3 sequence (DNA): TGCGCCAGCAGCTCCGGGACTAGCGGGAAAAATGAGCAGTTCTTC. This gives the protein CASSSGTSGKNEQFF.

The gene calls are TRBV20-1 and TRBJ2-7; the match to TRBD2 covers 11 bases. Germline loops: CDR1 DFQATT, CDR2 SNEGSKA (reference sequence). V was pared by 0 bases and J by 4 bases, with 5 bases of the junction left unmatched. The CDR3 has 15 amino acids. The CDR3 is CSAREFLAGGYEQYF. The CDR3 nucleotides read TGCAGTGCTAGAGAGTTTCTAGCGGGGGGTTACGAGCAGTACTTC.

This clonotype turned up a few times. This sequence joins TRBV3-1 and TRBJ2-1, with 7 nucleotides matching TRBD2. CDR1 and CDR2 (germline): LGHDT, YNNKEL (reference sequence). CDR3 length: 15 amino acids. V trimming: 3 bases; J trimming: 7 bases; junction bases outside the gene matches: 9. The CDR3 DNA is TGTGCCAGCAGCCATAACGGGAGGCCAGGGAATGAGCAGTTCTTC. This sequence encodes CASSHNGRPGNEQFF.

This clonotype was recorded a few times. The chain has TRBV20-1 and TRBJ1-5; D remains ambiguous. The CDR3 spans 16 residues. Germline-derived CDR1 and CDR2 are DFQATT and SNEGSKA (reference sequence). V shed 0 bases and J shed 1 base, with 13 bases lying between them. The DNA for the CDR3 is TGCAGTGCTAGAGACCCCATCGGGGTCAGCAATCAGCCCCAGCATTTT. It is translated as CSARDPIGVSNQPQHF.

This sequence joins TRBV27 and TRBJ2-2; no reliable D call. The germline V gene has CDR1 MNHEY and CDR2 SMNVEV (reference sequence). With 2 bases removed from V and 0 bases from J, the gap between germline ends came to 19 bases. The CDR3 loop spans 19 amino acids. The CDR3 spells CASSLRSAPLTANTGELFF. For the CDR3, the DNA is TGTGCCAGCAGTTTAAGGTCAGCGCCGTTAACCGCGAACACCGGGGAGCTGTTTTTT.

This clonotype was seen ten or more times. The chain carries TRBV5-1 and TRBJ2-3, with no clear D. This CDR3 is 16 amino acids long. V lost 4 bases and J lost 0, with 15 bases in between. The germline gives CDR1 SGHRS, CDR2 YFSETQ. Here the CDR3 DNA reads TGCGCCAGCAGCGTAAGGAGCCCCGCTAGCACAGATACGCAGTATTTT. Translation gives CASSVRSPASTDTQYF.

This chain links TRBV12-3 or TRBV12-4 with TRBJ1-5, with D maybe TRBD1 (5 bases). The CDR3 contains 15 residues. The germline V and J ends were trimmed by 4 bases and 2 bases, with 12 bases remaining between them. The CDR3 is CASSWTFYGNQPQHF. The CDR3 DNA is TGTGCCAGCAGTTGGACATTTTATGGCAATCAGCCCCAGCATTTT.

J is TRBJ2-7 and V is TRBV4-3, with D unclear. V was clipped by 3 bases and J by 6 bases, with 12 bases between them. This CDR3 region has 13 residues. Germline V lookup: CDR1 LGHNA, CDR2 YSLEER. CDR3 DNA: TGCGCCAGCAGCCAGGCGGTAGGTACCGAGCAGTACTTC. Protein sequence: CASSQAVGTEQYF.

The chain has TRBV5-6 and TRBJ1-1; no clear D. In germline, CDR1 is SGHDT, CDR2 YYEEEE. The CDR3 spans 16 residues. V was trimmed by 2 bases and J by 3 bases, leaving 17 bases between them. This CDR3 is CASSFRTELTDTEAFF. The DNA of the CDR3 is TGTGCCAGCAGCTTCCGGACGGAACTGACGGACACTGAAGCTTTCTTT.

The chain links TRBV27 to TRBJ2-7, with TRBD2 as a possible D gene (6 bases). V was pared by 4 bases and J by 6 bases, with 16 bases between. The CDR3 is 14 residues long. CDR1 and CDR2 (germline): MNHEY, SMNVEV (reference sequence). CDR3 sequence (DNA): TGTGCCAGCAGTTGGACGGGAATCGGGGGCGAGCAGTACTTC. Its protein is CASSWTGIGGEQYF.

The chain has TRBV2 and TRBJ2-5, with D tentatively TRBD1 or TRBD2 (5 bases each). The CDR3 loop spans 15 amino acids. Per the germline V gene, CDR1 is SNHLY and CDR2 is FYNNEI. The V end lost 8 bases, the J end lost 4 bases, and 20 bases lay between the germline ends. CDR3 amino acids: CASGGYGVDGETQYF. The DNA of the CDR3 is TGTGCCAGCGGGGGTTATGGGGTGGATGGAGAGACCCAGTACTTC. The whole variable domain, filled in from reference TRBV2 and TRBJ2-5, reads EPEVTQTPSHQVTQMGQEVILRCVPISNHLYFYWYRQILGQKVEFLVSFYNNEISEKSEIFDDQFSVERPDGSNFTLKIRSTKLEDSAMYFCASGGYGVDGETQYFGPGTRLLVL.

This rearrangement joins TRBV20-1 to TRBJ2-3; 10 bases agree with TRBD1. Looked up from germline, CDR1 is DFQATT and CDR2 is SNEGSKA (reference sequence). The CDR3 is 14 amino acids. The CDR3, as DNA: TGCACCCCGGACAGGGGGTCCTCCACAGATACGCAGTATTTT. Its translation: CTPDRGSSTDTQYF.

This chain joins TRBV5-1 and TRBJ2-7; TRBD1 aligns across 8 bases. The CDR3 runs 15 residues. V lost 0 bases to trimming and J lost 2 bases; unmatched junction nucleotides: 4. The germline CDR1 and CDR2 sequences are SGHRS and YFSETQ. The CDR3 nucleotides are TGCGCCAGCAGCTTGGAGGGACAGGTCGCCTACGAGCAGTACTTC. Translated, it gives CASSLEGQVAYEQYF.

The chain recombines TRBV18 with TRBJ2-1; D not resolved. The CDR3 runs to 12 residues. Trimming stripped 3 bases from V and 8 bases from J, with 8 bases between. Germline V CDR1 and CDR2: KGHSH, LQKENI. The CDR3 spells CASSPYGDEQFF. The CDR3 DNA reads as TGTGCCAGCTCACCGTACGGCGATGAGCAGTTCTTC. Complete variable domain (other parts from reference TRBV18 and TRBJ2-1): NAGVMQNPRHLVRRRGQEARLRCSPMKGHSHVYWYRQLPEEGLKFMVYLQKENIIDESGMPKERFSAEFPKEGPSILRIQQVVRGDSAAYFCASSPYGDEQFFGPGTRLTVL.

The rearrangement joins TRBV12-3 or TRBV12-4 to TRBJ2-4; a possible D gene is TRBD1 (6 bases). The CDR3 loop spans 15 amino acids. V was cut by 6 bases and J by 6 bases, with 18 bases left in between. The CDR3 loop is CASSLGAGVRNIQYF. CDR3 nucleotides: TGTGCCAGCAGCCTTGGGGCAGGGGTGAGAAACATTCAGTACTTC.

The sample holds a few counts of this clonotype. The chain couples TRBV6-5 to TRBJ2-7; D is possibly TRBD2 (6 bases). The V end lost 0 bases, the J end lost 0 bases, and 9 bases lay between the germline ends. CDR3 length equals 15 residues. CDR1 MNHEY and CDR2 SVGAGI come from the germline V gene. CDR3 sequence: CASSYSEGSSYEQYF. The CDR3 bases are TGTGCCAGCAGTTACTCGGAGGGAAGCTCCTACGAGCAGTACTTC.

The rearrangement links TRBV11-3 to TRBJ2-1; D gene ambiguous. Per the germline V gene, CDR1 is SGHNT and CDR2 is YENEEA. This CDR3 has 13 amino acids. V was cut by 6 bases and J by 6 bases, with 12 bases left in between. CDR3 bases: TGTGCCAGCAGGGCTCTTCCGGGCAATGAGCAGTTCTTC. The encoded protein is CASRALPGNEQFF.

This clonotype occurred a few times. V and J are TRBV20-1 and TRBJ2-5; 9 nucleotides align to TRBD1. The CDR3 totals 13 residues. J lost 3 bases, V lost 5 bases, and 4 bases had no gene match. Germline CDR1 DFQATT, CDR2 SNEGSKA (reference sequence). CDR3 coding DNA: TGCAGTGCTTCAGGACAGGGGAAAGAGACCCAGTACTTC. Translation: CSASGQGKETQYF.

The genes are TRBV27 and TRBJ1-6; D unclear. The CDR3 spans 11 residues. Germline CDR1 reads MNHEY; CDR2 reads SMNVEV (reference sequence). Trimming took off 8 bases at V and 10 bases at J, with 9 bases between the two ends. CDR3 amino acids: CASGRRSPLHF. For the CDR3, the DNA is TGTGCCAGCGGCCGAAGATCACCCCTCCACTTT.

The J gene is TRBJ1-6, the V gene TRBV5-1; 7 bases match TRBD1. Germline values: CDR1 SGHRS, CDR2 YFSETQ. V lost 4 bases to trimming and J lost 0 bases; unmatched junction nucleotides: 13. The CDR3 has 19 amino acids. In DNA form, the CDR3 reads TGCGCCAGCAGCGCTGGGACAGCTGAGTCAAGCTCCTATAATTCACCCCTCCACTTT. Protein sequence: CASSAGTAESSSYNSPLHF.

There are a few counts of this clonotype. The rearrangement uses TRBV3-1 and TRBJ1-4; D call uncertain. Germline V gene sequence: CDR1 LGHDT, CDR2 YNNKEL (reference sequence). This CDR3 contains 12 residues. The V and J ends lost 5 bases and 8 bases respectively, with 9 bases between them. The CDR3 nucleotides are TGTGCCAGCAGCTTCCGGTACGAAAAACTGTTTTTT. Translation: CASSFRYEKLFF.

The chain recombines TRBV4-2 with TRBJ2-1; perhaps TRBD2 as D (6 bases). Germline assignment: CDR1 LGHNA and CDR2 YNFKEQ. The CDR3 loop spans 18 amino acids. V was pared by 1 base and J by 2 bases, with 18 bases between. This CDR3 is CASSQGWGRPAAYNEQFF. The CDR3 DNA reads as TGTGCCAGCAGCCAAGGGTGGGGGAGGCCCGCTGCCTACAATGAGCAGTTCTTC.

This clonotype was detected only a few times. The chain employs TRBV10-3 and TRBJ1-6; D gene uncertain. Trimming stripped 3 bases from V and 8 bases from J, with 8 bases between. The CDR3 is made up of 13 amino acids. CDR1 and CDR2 from the germline V gene are ENHRY and SYGVKD. CDR3 amino acids: CAISDPLDSPLHF. As DNA, the CDR3 is TGTGCCATCAGTGACCCCCTCGATTCACCCCTCCACTTT.